Following are 22 T cell receptor beta chains from one sample sequenced in a study of T cell repertoires in cytomegalovirus infection. Their target antigens are unknown. TCRdb used MiXCR to reprocess the reads, holding one entry per CDR3 protein. This sample has approximately 470,000 distinct CDR3 sequences; about 44% occur once, and the top ten carry around 45%. Sample: cultured PBMCs, taken from culture after CMV antigen stimulation. The receptor source for this set is a human donor in good health (CMV status not recorded). Some clones in this sample may be carry-over from other donors' samples.

J is TRBJ2-1 and V is TRBV6-2 or TRBV6-3, with TRBD2 identical over 11 bases. This CDR3 is 17 amino acids long. J lost 4 bases, V lost 3 bases, and 8 bases had no gene match. Germline lookup yields CDR1 MNHEY and CDR2 SVGEGT. Here the CDR3 reads CASSYSGGADAYNEQFF. The CDR3 DNA follows: TGTGCCAGCAGTTATAGCGGGGGGGCCGACGCGTACAATGAGCAGTTCTTC.

This chain connects TRBV12-3 or TRBV12-4 to TRBJ2-5; 8 bases match TRBD1. The CDR3 has 13 residues. V gave up 7 bases and J gave up 5 bases; unmatched junction bases: 6. The CDR3 reads CASTYRGEETQYF. The CDR3 DNA reads TGTGCCAGCACCTACAGGGGGGAGGAGACCCAGTACTTC.

The rearrangement links TRBV4-3 to TRBJ1-1; 7 bases fit TRBD1. The germline V gene encodes CDR1 LGHNA and CDR2 YSLEER. This CDR3 spans 15 amino acids. V was clipped by 2 bases and J by 2 bases; unmatched bases: 5. As DNA, the CDR3 is TGCGCCAGCAGCCAATACAGGGGTGCTAACACTGAAGCTTTCTTT. It specifies CASSQYRGANTEAFF.

This clonotype was observed a handful of times. The rearrangement uses TRBV12-3 or TRBV12-4 and TRBJ1-3, with TRBD1 matching 8 bases. V lost 6 bases and J lost 4; bases outside the gene matches: 5. CDR3 length: 14 residues. CDR3: CASSQGQGGNTIYF. CDR3 coding DNA: TGTGCCAGCAGCCAAGGACAGGGAGGAAACACCATATATTTT.

J is TRBJ2-1 and V is TRBV28, with D unclear. The CDR3 covers 16 residues. Trimming pared 5 bases from V and 0 bases from J, leaving 14 bases between. Germline V gene data show CDR1 as MDHEN and CDR2 as SYDVKM. In nucleotides, the CDR3 is TGTGCCAGCAGTACAACCAGCATAATCTCCTACAATGAGCAGTTCTTC. This gives the protein CASSTTSIISYNEQFF.

The V call is TRBV7-8, the J call TRBJ2-5; 8 bases are a match to TRBD2. The CDR3 totals 16 residues. With V trimmed by 4 bases and J by 5 bases, 12 bases remained unmatched. The germline V gene has CDR1 SGHVS and CDR2 FQNEAQ. CDR3 protein: CASSSRPGLVSETQYF. Written as DNA, the CDR3 is TGTGCCAGCAGCTCCCGACCGGGACTAGTATCTGAGACCCAGTACTTC.

This clonotype appeared a few times. V usage is TRBV12-3 or TRBV12-4 and J usage is TRBJ1-5; weak D call: TRBD1 (5 bases). The CDR3 sequence is 13 residues long. The V end was cut by 7 bases, the J end by 5 bases, with 12 bases between. CDR3 residues: CASTSGRHQPQHF. CDR3 DNA sequence: TGTGCCAGCACCTCAGGGAGGCATCAGCCCCAGCATTTT.

The table lists this clonotype with a few counts. The chain links TRBV7-8 to TRBJ2-4, with 7 bases lining up with TRBD2. The V segment lost 1 base and the J segment 7 bases; nucleotides outside the gene matches: 7. This CDR3 spans 15 amino acids. Germline CDR1 and CDR2: SGHVS and FQNEAQ. CDR3 loop: CASSLEAGVENIQYF. CDR3 nucleotide sequence: TGTGCCAGCAGCTTAGAGGCGGGAGTCGAGAACATTCAGTACTTC.

This chain's CDR3 is CASSPSPIAGVYEQYF. The DNA of the CDR3 is TGTGCCAGCAGCCCCAGCCCTATAGCGGGAGTCTACGAGCAGTACTTC. The chain has TRBV11-2 and TRBJ2-7, with TRBD2 matching 9 bases. The CDR3 sequence is 16 residues long. Germline V gives CDR1 SGHAT, CDR2 FQNNGV. The V gene end was trimmed by 5 bases and the J gene end by 3 bases; junction bases not matched to a gene: 11.

This chain joins TRBV5-4 and TRBJ2-3; TRBD1 is a possible D gene (7 bases). In germline, CDR1 is SGHNT, CDR2 YYREEE (reference sequence). The V and J ends lost 4 bases and 2 bases respectively, with 11 bases between them. The length of the CDR3 is 14 residues. The CDR3 region has the DNA TGTGCCAGCAGCCCAGGGGGGAACACAGATACGCAGTATTTT. This gives the protein CASSPGGNTDTQYF.

This clonotype occurred a few times. The chain carries TRBV7-2 and TRBJ1-2, with a tentative D call TRBD1 (6 bases). Trimming removed 2 bases at V and 3 bases at J, with 10 bases between. CDR1 SGHTA and CDR2 FQGNSA come from the germline V gene. The CDR3 totals 14 residues. CDR3 residues: CASSLSQGYYGYTF. In nucleotides, the CDR3 is TGTGCCAGCAGCTTATCACAGGGCTACTATGGCTACACCTTC.

This clonotype was seen a single time. This chain joins TRBV7-6 and TRBJ2-2; D gene ambiguous. The CDR3 sequence is 14 residues long. Germline V gives CDR1 SGHVS, CDR2 FNYEAQ. Trimming removed 5 bases from V and 4 bases from J, with 11 bases in between. Written as DNA, the CDR3 is TGTGCCAGCAGCCGGACGCATGCCACCGGGGAGCTGTTTTTT. As protein: CASSRTHATGELFF.

A note on this clonotype: The junction departs from the called germline gene at one end, perhaps through a read error. The chain joins TRBV6-1 to TRBJ1-1; unclear D gene. CDR1 and CDR2 (germline): MNHNS, SASEGT. CDR3 length: 9 residues. DNA for the CDR3: TGTGCCAGCAGTGAAAGGTGTCTGTTT. Residues: CASSERCLF.

The V gene is TRBV7-2, the J gene TRBJ2-5; 7 nucleotides agree with TRBD2. The CDR3 consists of 15 residues. Germline-derived CDR1 and CDR2 are SGHTA and FQGNSA. V lost 7 bases, J lost 5 bases, and 13 bases stayed unmatched. Written as DNA, the CDR3 is TGTGCCAGCAACTCCCGGGCGGGAGTGGGGGAGACCCAGTACTTC. Protein: CASNSRAGVGETQYF.

The chain employs TRBV27 and TRBJ2-1, with 12 nucleotides matching TRBD2. From germline, CDR1 is MNHEY and CDR2 SMNVEV (reference sequence). V trimming: 6 bases; J trimming: 8 bases; junction bases outside the gene matches: 11. This CDR3 spans 16 amino acids. CDR3 sequence reads: CASSPRLTSGSDEQFF. The CDR3 DNA reads as TGTGCCAGCAGCCCTCGTTTGACTAGCGGGAGTGATGAGCAGTTCTTC.

This rearrangement joins TRBV12-3 or TRBV12-4 to TRBJ2-2; D is possibly TRBD1 or TRBD2 (5 bases each). Trimming removed 6 bases at V and 3 bases at J, with 17 bases between. This CDR3 has 16 residues. The CDR3 nucleotides are TGTGCCAGCAGATCAATACGGGACGAATACACCGGGGAGCTGTTTTTT. It yields the protein CASRSIRDEYTGELFF.

This clonotype has more than one count but fewer than ten. The V gene is TRBV19, the J gene TRBJ2-1; D unresolved. V lost 3 bases to trimming and J lost 12 bases, with 18 bases between them. The CDR3 extends over 14 amino acids. Germline V gene lookup returns CDR1 LNHDA and CDR2 SQIVND (reference sequence). The CDR3 DNA reads TGTGCCAGTAGTATCAAGGACCCCAGGCGAGGGCAGTTCTTC. It yields the protein CASSIKDPRRGQFF.

This clonotype showed up just a few times. The rearrangement uses TRBV7-9 and TRBJ2-3; the match to TRBD2 covers 9 bases. The CDR3 runs to 17 residues. J was trimmed by 2 bases and V by 6 bases; bases with no gene match: 12. CDR1 and CDR2 from the germline V gene are SEHNR and FQNEAQ (reference sequence). The CDR3: CASSFRASGVTTDTQYF. CDR3 in DNA: TGTGCCAGCAGTTTTCGGGCTAGCGGGGTAACCACAGATACGCAGTATTTT.

The V call is TRBV5-1, the J call TRBJ1-6, with D hard to call. There are 13 residues in the CDR3. The V gene's germline CDR1 is SGHRS and CDR2 YFSETQ. V dropped 4 bases and J dropped 8 bases, with 10 bases sitting between them. Here the CDR3 DNA reads TGCGCCAGCAGCCCCAATGCGGATTCACCCCTCCACTTT. This gives the protein CASSPNADSPLHF.

This chain links TRBV12-3 or TRBV12-4 with TRBJ2-7; no definite D call. The CDR3 has 12 amino acids. The V end lost 7 bases, the J end lost 2 bases, and 9 bases lay between the germline ends. The CDR3 loop reads CASTGNPYEQYF. In nucleotides, the CDR3 is TGTGCCAGCACGGGTAACCCCTACGAGCAGTACTTC.

Only a few counts were recorded for this clonotype. The chain recombines TRBV20-1 with TRBJ1-3; 7 nucleotides agree with TRBD1. This CDR3 comprises 17 residues. V dropped 1 base and J dropped 3; count of bases not matched to a gene: 12. Germline CDR1 is DFQATT and CDR2 is SNEGSKA (reference sequence). Here the CDR3 DNA reads TGCAGTGCTAGAGGGGGGGACAGCCCTTGGAGTGGAAACACCATATATTTT. This gives the protein CSARGGDSPWSGNTIYF.

This chain uses TRBV5-6 with TRBJ2-2, with 7 bases identical to TRBD1. Germline CDR1 and CDR2: SGHDT and YYEEEE. The CDR3 runs 15 residues. V shed 4 bases, J shed 3 bases, and the junction held 6 bases outside the gene matches. CDR3 bases: TGTGCCAGCAGCAGGTACAGGGGATACACCGGGGAGCTGTTTTTT. Protein sequence: CASSRYRGYTGELFF.